The 21 T cell receptor beta chains reported below all come from one sample, sequenced in a study of blood T cell repertoires in COVID-19. TCRdb's copy holds only in-frame clones and misses some; the assay was immunoSEQ multiplex PCR. This table holds over 100,000 clones, 80% to 90% found once. The sample was peripheral blood. Receptors originate from a man in his 60s with COVID-19, enrolled during active disease.

The chain is built from TRBV7-9 and TRBJ2-1; 10 nucleotides match TRBD2. V shed 5 bases and J 4 bases; nucleotides not matched to a gene: 11. The CDR3 is 17 residues long. Germline assignment: CDR1 SEHNR and CDR2 FQNEAQ (reference sequence). CDR3 amino acids: CASSPPRRTSGYNEQFF. As DNA, the CDR3 is TGTGCCAGCAGCCCCCCCCGCCGGACTAGCGGATACAATGAGCAGTTCTTC.

V usage is TRBV5-1 and J usage is TRBJ1-1; no clear D. The ends were cut back, 4 bases at V and 1 base at J, with 11 bases in the middle. The CDR3 runs to 14 residues. CDR1 is SGHRS and CDR2 is YFSETQ in the germline V gene. The CDR3 DNA sequence: TGCGCCAGCAGCGTTAGAGCCCAGAACACTGAAGCTTTCTTT. Translating it yields CASSVRAQNTEAFF.

CDR3 DNA: TGTGCCATCAGCCCCGCAGGGGAACATGGCTACACCTTC. Amino acids: CAISPAGEHGYTF. The chain joins TRBV10-3 to TRBJ1-2, with D tentatively TRBD1 (6 bases). Trimming removed 6 bases from V and 6 bases from J, with 14 bases in between. The CDR3 totals 13 residues. The germline V gene has CDR1 ENHRY and CDR2 SYGVKD.

The V gene is TRBV19, the J gene TRBJ1-5, with TRBD1 matching over 10 bases. CDR1 is LNHDA and CDR2 is SQIVND in the germline V gene (reference sequence). Trimming removed 3 bases from V and 1 base from J; junction bases left unmatched: 6. The CDR3 is 17 amino acids. CDR3 loop: CASSMWTGGVSNQPQHF. CDR3 coding DNA: TGTGCCAGTAGTATGTGGACAGGGGGAGTGAGCAATCAGCCCCAGCATTTT.

The chain recombines TRBV19 with TRBJ1-5, with TRBD1 as a possible D gene (6 bases). The CDR3 loop spans 16 amino acids. Germline values: CDR1 LNHDA, CDR2 SQIVND (reference sequence). Trimming left V 0 bases short and J 2 bases short, with 11 bases between. CDR3: CASSIEGGRGNQPQHF. For the CDR3, the DNA is TGTGCCAGTAGTATAGAAGGGGGACGAGGCAATCAGCCCCAGCATTTT.

The rearrangement joins TRBV11-3 to TRBJ1-5; the D gene is possibly TRBD1 (5 bases). The CDR3 extends over 15 amino acids. Germline values: CDR1 SGHNT, CDR2 YENEEA. V was cut by 1 base and J by 2 bases, with 9 bases left in between. CDR3 sequence reads: CASSLGRGGNQPQHF. CDR3 nucleotide sequence: TGTGCCAGCAGCTTAGGTAGGGGTGGCAATCAGCCCCAGCATTTT.

The rearrangement joins TRBV6-1 to TRBJ2-3; 13 bases match TRBD2. From germline, CDR1 is MNHNS and CDR2 SASEGT. Losses at the gene ends were 3 bases for V and 12 bases for J; bases not matched to a gene: 9. The length of the CDR3 is 15 residues. The CDR3 region is CASSERTSGGPGQYF. DNA for the CDR3: TGTGCCAGCAGTGAGAGGACTAGCGGGGGCCCCGGCCAGTATTTT.

The rearrangement joins TRBV19 to TRBJ1-2; TRBD1 might be the D (5 bases). The CDR3 is made up of 12 amino acids. Trimming removed 10 bases from V and 5 bases from J, with 14 bases in between. Looked up from germline, CDR1 is LNHDA and CDR2 is SQIVND (reference sequence). The CDR3: CATLNAGYGYTF. CDR3 bases: TGTGCCACCCTAAACGCAGGGTATGGCTACACCTTC.

This chain connects TRBV7-2 to TRBJ2-1; D uncertain. The germline gives CDR1 SGHTA, CDR2 FQGNSA. Trimming stripped 0 bases from V and 5 bases from J, with 5 bases between. The length of the CDR3 is 13 residues. CDR3 sequence: CASSLALNNEQFF. CDR3 coding DNA: TGTGCCAGCAGCTTAGCGCTAAACAATGAGCAGTTCTTC.

This sequence joins TRBV5-1 and TRBJ2-3, with 8 bases lining up with TRBD2. CDR3 length: 14 residues. After removal of 6 bases from V and 1 base from J, the junction contained 4 bases not matched to a gene. In germline, CDR1 is SGHRS, CDR2 YFSETQ. The CDR3 DNA follows: TGCGCCAGCACTCCAGCGGGGGGCACAGATACGCAGTATTTT. This sequence encodes CASTPAGGTDTQYF.

The chain joins TRBV3-1 (or the pseudogene TRBV3-2) to TRBJ1-5; no firm D call. Trimming removed 0 bases from V and 0 bases from J, with 12 bases in between. The CDR3 is 17 residues long. Germline CDR1 is LGHDT and CDR2 is YNNKEL (reference sequence). The CDR3 region has the DNA TGTGCCAGCAGCCAAGATCCTGGGAGGAATAGCAATCAGCCCCAGCATTTT. Translating it yields CASSQDPGRNSNQPQHF.

The chain carries TRBV5-1 and TRBJ2-7; 7 nucleotides agree with TRBD1. The CDR3 loop spans 13 amino acids. The germline V gene has CDR1 SGHRS and CDR2 YFSETQ. Germline trimming cut 1 base from V and 3 bases from J; bases unmatched to any gene: 1. This chain's CDR3 is CASSLRQGYEQYF. As DNA, the CDR3 is TGCGCCAGCAGCTTGAGACAGGGCTACGAGCAGTACTTC. The full variable domain, with the rest looked up from reference TRBV5-1 and TRBJ2-7, is KAGVTQTPRYLIKTRGQQVTLSCSPISGHRSVSWYQQTPGQGLQFLFEYFSETQRNKGNFPGRFSGRQFSNSRSEMNVSTLELGDSALYLCASSLRQGYEQYFGPGTRLTVT.

This rearrangement joins TRBV18 to TRBJ1-1; no reliable D call. The CDR3 spans 15 residues. Trimming removed 0 bases from V and 9 bases from J, with 17 bases in between. The germline V gene encodes CDR1 KGHSH and CDR2 LQKENI. The CDR3 DNA follows: TGTGCCAGCTCACCACCCACAGTAGGCGGGAGACAAGCTTTCTTT. Amino acid sequence: CASSPPTVGGRQAFF.

The J gene is TRBJ1-6, the V gene TRBV13; D is unresolved. Germline V CDR1 and CDR2: PRHDT, FYEKMQ (reference sequence). This CDR3 is built from 15 residues. Deletions cut 0 bases from V and 6 bases from J, with 9 bases between. CDR3: CASSLGPPGNSPLHF. The CDR3, as DNA: TGTGCCAGCAGCTTAGGGCCTCCCGGTAATTCACCCCTCCACTTT.

This clone occurred once. The V call is TRBV29-1, the J call TRBJ2-7; possibly TRBD1 for D (5 bases). Between the trimmed V and J ends, which lost 3 bases and 4 bases, there was a span of 13 bases. This CDR3 contains 13 residues. Germline assignment: CDR1 SQVTM and CDR2 ANQGSEA. This chain's CDR3 is CSVDGVGQYEQYF. DNA for the CDR3: TGCAGCGTTGATGGGGTGGGGCAGTACGAGCAGTACTTC.

The V call is TRBV11-1, the J call TRBJ1-1; D is undetermined. V dropped 5 bases and J dropped 5 bases, with 21 bases sitting between them. This CDR3 is 16 amino acids long. The V gene's germline CDR1 is SGHAT and CDR2 FQDESV (reference sequence). The CDR3 bases are TGTGCCAGCAGCCCCCCCGCGGCGGGAGGAAGAACTGAAGCTTTCTTT. Its translation is CASSPPAAGGRTEAFF. The complete variable domain, with remaining parts taken from reference TRBV11-1 and TRBJ1-1, reads EAEVAQSPRYKITEKSQAVAFWCDPISGHATLYWYRQILGQGPELLVQFQDESVVDDSQLPKDRFSAERLKGVDSTLKIQPAELGDSAMYLCASSPPAAGGRTEAFFGQGTRLTVV.

The chain employs TRBV5-5 and TRBJ1-3; TRBD1 agrees at 7 bases. Germline V gene data show CDR1 as SGHKS and CDR2 as YYEKEE (reference sequence). V dropped 4 bases and J dropped 9; count of bases not matched to a gene: 10. CDR3 length equals 14 residues. The CDR3 protein is CASSPRQGGVTIYF. The CDR3 DNA is TGTGCCAGCAGCCCGAGACAGGGTGGAGTCACCATATATTTT.

The rearrangement uses TRBV14 and TRBJ1-1; tentatively, D is TRBD1 (5 bases). The CDR3 is 13 residues long. Germline CDR1 reads SGHDN; CDR2 reads FVKESK. V was shortened by 0 bases and J by 11 bases, with 13 bases between the two germline ends. The CDR3 reads CASSQEGGVWAFF. The DNA for the CDR3 is TGTGCCAGCAGCCAAGAAGGAGGGGTCTGGGCTTTCTTT.

The V call is TRBV19, the J call TRBJ1-2; D is undetermined. The germline V gene encodes CDR1 LNHDA and CDR2 SQIVND (reference sequence). V was pared by 3 bases and J by 8 bases, with 10 bases between. The CDR3 is 12 amino acids. Here the CDR3 reads CASSISTVGYTF. The CDR3 bases are TGTGCCAGTAGTATCTCTACGGTAGGCTACACCTTC.

The genes are TRBV10-1 and TRBJ1-5; D unresolved. Trimming removed 1 base from V and 0 bases from J, with 13 bases in between. Per germline, CDR1 WNHNN and CDR2 SYGVQD (reference sequence). This CDR3 spans 17 amino acids. CDR3 coding DNA: TGCGCCAGCAGTGAGTTCCGAGGAGGCACTAGCAATCAGCCCCAGCATTTT. Translated, it gives CASSEFRGGTSNQPQHF.

The rearrangement joins TRBV5-1 to TRBJ2-7; D unclear. The ends were cut back, 4 bases at V and 4 bases at J, with 6 bases in the middle. This CDR3 has 11 residues. The germline V gene has CDR1 SGHRS and CDR2 YFSETQ. CDR3 amino acids: CASSREYEQYF. DNA for the CDR3: TGCGCCAGCAGCCGCGAATACGAGCAGTACTTC. The variable domain in full, completed from reference TRBV5-1 and TRBJ2-7, reads KAGVTQTPRYLIKTRGQQVTLSCSPISGHRSVSWYQQTPGQGLQFLFEYFSETQRNKGNFPGRFSGRQFSNSRSEMNVSTLELGDSALYLCASSREYEQYFGPGTRLTVT.